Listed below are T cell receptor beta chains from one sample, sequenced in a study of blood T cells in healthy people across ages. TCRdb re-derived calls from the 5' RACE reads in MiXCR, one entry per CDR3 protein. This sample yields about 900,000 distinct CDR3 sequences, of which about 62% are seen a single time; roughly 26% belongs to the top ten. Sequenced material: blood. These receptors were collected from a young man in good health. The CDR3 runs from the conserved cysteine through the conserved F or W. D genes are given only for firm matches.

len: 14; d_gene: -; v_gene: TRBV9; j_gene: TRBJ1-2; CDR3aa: CASSPWTAHYGYTF
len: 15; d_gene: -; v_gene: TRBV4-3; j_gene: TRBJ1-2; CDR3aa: CASSQDWGGQGGYTF
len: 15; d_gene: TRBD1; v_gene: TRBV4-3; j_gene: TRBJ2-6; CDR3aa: CASSRGTGGANVLTF
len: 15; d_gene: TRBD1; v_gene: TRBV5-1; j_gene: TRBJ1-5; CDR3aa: CASSSQGDGNQPQHF
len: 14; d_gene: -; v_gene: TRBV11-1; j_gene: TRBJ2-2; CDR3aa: CASRTASNTGELFF
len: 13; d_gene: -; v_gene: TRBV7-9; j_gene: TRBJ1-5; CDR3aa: CASSTDGNQPQHF
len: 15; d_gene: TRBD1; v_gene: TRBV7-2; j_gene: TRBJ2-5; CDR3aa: CASSSTGVTGETQYF
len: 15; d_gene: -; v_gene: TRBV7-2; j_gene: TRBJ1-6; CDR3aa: CASSLGRKLSSPLHF
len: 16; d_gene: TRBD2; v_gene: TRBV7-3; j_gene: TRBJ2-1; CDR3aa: CASSEGLAGVIGEQFF
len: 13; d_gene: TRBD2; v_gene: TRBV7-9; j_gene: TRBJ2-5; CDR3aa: CASSFGLANEQYF
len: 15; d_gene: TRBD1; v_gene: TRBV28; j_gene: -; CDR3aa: CASSLQGGTGYEQYF
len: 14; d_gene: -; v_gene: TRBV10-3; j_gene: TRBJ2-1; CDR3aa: CAISGKRNNNEQFF
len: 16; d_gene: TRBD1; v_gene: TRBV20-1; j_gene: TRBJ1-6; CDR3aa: CSARTPPGTGDSPLHF
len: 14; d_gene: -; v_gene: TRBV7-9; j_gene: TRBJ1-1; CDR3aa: CASSLDSPNTEAFF
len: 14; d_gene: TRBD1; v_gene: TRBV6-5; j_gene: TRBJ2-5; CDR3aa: CASRPGTAYNEQYF
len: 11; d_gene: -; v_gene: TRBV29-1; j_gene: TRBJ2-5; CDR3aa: CSVGSQETQYF
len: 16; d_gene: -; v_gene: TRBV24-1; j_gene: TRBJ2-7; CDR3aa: CATSDWDSSSYNEQYF
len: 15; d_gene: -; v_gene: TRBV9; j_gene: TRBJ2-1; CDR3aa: CASSSSGEPTDEQFF
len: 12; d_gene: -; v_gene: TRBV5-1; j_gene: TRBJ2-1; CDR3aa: CASSGGASEQFF
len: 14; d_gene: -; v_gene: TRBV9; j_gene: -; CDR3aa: CASSILGGIDEQYF
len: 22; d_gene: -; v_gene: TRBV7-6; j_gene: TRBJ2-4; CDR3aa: CASSPRAEIPGPRGRAKNIQYF
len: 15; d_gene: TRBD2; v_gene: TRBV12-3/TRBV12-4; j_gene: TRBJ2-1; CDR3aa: CASLISGGSYNEQFF
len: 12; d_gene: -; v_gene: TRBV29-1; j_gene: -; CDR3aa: CSVLDGPYEQYF
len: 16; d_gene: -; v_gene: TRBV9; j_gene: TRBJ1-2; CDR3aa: CASSGRGERANYGYTF
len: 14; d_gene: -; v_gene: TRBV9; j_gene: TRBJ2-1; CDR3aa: CASTAGLSYNEQFF
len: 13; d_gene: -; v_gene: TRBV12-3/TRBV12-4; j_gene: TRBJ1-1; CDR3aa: CASSWGMNTEAFF
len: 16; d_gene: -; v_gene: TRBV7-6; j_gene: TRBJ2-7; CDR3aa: CASSLNIRTEPYEQYF
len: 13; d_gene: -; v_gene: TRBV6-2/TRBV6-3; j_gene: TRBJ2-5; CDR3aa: CASSVLRSETQYF
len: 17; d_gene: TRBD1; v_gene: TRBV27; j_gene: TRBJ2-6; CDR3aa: CASSFNRGRTGANVLTF
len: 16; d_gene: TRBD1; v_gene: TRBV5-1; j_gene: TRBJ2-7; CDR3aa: CASSPTRRGGTYEQYF
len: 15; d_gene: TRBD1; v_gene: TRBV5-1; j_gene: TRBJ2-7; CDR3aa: CASSSRDRGTYEQYF
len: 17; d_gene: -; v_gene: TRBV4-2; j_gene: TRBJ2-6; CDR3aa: CASSQELGSSGANVLTF
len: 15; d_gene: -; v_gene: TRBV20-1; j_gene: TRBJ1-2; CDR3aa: CSARDLDRTNYGYTF
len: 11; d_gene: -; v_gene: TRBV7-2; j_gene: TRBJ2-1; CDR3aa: CASSLALEVFF
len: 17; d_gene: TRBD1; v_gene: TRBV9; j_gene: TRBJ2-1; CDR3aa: CASSVVRGQVPNNEQFF
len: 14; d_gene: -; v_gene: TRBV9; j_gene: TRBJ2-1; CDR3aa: CASTPGAGYDEQFF
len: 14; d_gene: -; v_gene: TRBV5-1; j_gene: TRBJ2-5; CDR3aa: CASSLTAPRETQYF
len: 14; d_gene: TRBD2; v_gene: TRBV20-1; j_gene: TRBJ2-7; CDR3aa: CSASSGESSYEQYF
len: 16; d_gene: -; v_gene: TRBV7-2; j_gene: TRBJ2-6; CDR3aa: CAGSLALQSGANVLTF
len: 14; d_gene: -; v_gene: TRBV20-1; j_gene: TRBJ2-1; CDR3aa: CSARARGHYNEQFF
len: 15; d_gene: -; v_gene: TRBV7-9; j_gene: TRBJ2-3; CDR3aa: CASSHRTADTDTQYF
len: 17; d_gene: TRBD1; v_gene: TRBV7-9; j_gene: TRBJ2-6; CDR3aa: CASSSGQGTAGANVLTF
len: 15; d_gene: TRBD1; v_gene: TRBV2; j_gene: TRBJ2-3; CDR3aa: CASSEQGEGTETQYF
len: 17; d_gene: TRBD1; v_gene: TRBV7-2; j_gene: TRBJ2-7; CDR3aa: CASSLGGGGQGLYEQYF
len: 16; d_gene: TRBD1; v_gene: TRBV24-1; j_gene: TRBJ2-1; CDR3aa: CATSDRPRQGTNEQFF
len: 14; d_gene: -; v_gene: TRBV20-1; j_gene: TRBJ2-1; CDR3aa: CSAKSNLGDNEQFF
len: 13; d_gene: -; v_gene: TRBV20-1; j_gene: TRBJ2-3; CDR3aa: CSAIRTSTDTQYF
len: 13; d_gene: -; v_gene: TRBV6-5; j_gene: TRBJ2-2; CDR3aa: CASSYGPTGELFF
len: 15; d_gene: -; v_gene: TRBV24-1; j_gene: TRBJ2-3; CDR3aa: CATSDSVTGPDTQYF
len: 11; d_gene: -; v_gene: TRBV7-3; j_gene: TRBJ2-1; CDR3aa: CANEGRNEQFF
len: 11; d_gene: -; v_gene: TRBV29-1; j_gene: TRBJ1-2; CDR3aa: CSVGEQHGYTF
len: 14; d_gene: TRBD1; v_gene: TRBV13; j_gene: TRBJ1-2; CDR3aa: CASSYLRTGEGYTF
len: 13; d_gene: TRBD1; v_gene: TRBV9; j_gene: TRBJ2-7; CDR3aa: CASSVTGGYEQYF